In this sample, the clone carrying this T cell receptor beta chain turned up once. Its antigen is not known. The data were taken from a study of cytomegalovirus exposure and HLA in healthy donors. Study-wide background: Approximately 180 million T cells yielded roughly 100 million unique TCR beta sequences, as an earlier analysis found.

Both 60 Vbeta primers and 13 Jbeta primers went into the PCR. Sequenced by immunoSEQ multiplex PCR; TCRdb stores in-frame clones only, minus some. The table shows fewer than 200,000 clones, with about 80% occurring only once. Study-wide results and limits: Some public TCRs appeared in many individuals, while most sequences were rare. Some highly shared sequence variants likely arose as a pipeline artifact. Further analysis, carried out later, found HLA-associated TCR beta chains more clonally expanded than equally common other chains.

The CDR3 is 17 amino acids. Deletions cut 5 bases from V and 6 bases from J, with 22 bases between. CDR1 and CDR2 (germline): MRHNA, SNTAGT. The receptor was derived from a boy aged 5-17 years in good health and CMV-seronegative. The gene calls are TRBV6-4 and TRBJ2-2; weak D call: TRBD1 (5 bases). Sequencing used PBMCs. The CDR3 protein is CASSTTDSQRNAGELFF. The DNA for the CDR3 is TGTGCCAGCAGTACCACCGACAGCCAGCGCAACGCCGGGGAGCTGTTTTTT.